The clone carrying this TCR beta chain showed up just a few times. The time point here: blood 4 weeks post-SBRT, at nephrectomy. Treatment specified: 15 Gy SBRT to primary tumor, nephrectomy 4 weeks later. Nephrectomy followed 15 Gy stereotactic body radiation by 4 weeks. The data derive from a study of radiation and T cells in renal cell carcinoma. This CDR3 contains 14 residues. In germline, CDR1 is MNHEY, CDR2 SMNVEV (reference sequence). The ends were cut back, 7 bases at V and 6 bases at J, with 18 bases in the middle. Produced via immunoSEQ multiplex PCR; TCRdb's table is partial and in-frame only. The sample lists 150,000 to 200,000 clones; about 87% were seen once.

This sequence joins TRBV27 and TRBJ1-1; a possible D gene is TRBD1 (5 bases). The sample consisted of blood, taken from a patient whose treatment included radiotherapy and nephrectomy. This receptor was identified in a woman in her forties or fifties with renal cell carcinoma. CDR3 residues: CASISSGSGAEAFF. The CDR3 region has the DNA TGTGCCAGCATTTCCTCAGGGTCCGGGGCTGAAGCTTTCTTT.